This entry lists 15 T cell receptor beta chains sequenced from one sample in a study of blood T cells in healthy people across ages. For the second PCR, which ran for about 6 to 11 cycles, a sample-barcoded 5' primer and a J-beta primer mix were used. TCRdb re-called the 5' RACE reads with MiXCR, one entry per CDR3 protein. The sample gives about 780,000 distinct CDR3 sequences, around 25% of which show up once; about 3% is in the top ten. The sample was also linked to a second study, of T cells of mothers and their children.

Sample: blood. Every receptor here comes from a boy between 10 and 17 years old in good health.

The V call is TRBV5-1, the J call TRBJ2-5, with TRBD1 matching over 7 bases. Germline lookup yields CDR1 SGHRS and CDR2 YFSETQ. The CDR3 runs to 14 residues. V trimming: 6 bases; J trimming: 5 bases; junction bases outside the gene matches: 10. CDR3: CASKTRQGRETQYF. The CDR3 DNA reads TGCGCCAGCAAAACTCGACAGGGTCGCGAGACCCAGTACTTC.

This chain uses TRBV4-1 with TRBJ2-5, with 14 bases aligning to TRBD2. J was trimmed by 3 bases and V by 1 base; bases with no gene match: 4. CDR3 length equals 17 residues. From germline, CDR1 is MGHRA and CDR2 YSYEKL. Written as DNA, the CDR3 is TGCGCCAGCAGCCAAGTGACTAGCGGGGGGGTTAAAGAGACCCAGTACTTC. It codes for CASSQVTSGGVKETQYF.

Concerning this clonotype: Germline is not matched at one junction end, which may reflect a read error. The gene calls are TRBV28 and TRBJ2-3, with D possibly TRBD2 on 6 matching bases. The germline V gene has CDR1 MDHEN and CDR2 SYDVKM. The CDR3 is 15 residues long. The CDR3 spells CACSLGGASTDTQYF. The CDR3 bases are TGTGCCTGCAGTTTAGGAGGGGCGAGCACAGATACGCAGTATTTT. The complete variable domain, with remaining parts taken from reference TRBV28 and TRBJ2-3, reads DVKVTQSSRYLVKRTGEKVFLECVQDMDHENMFWYRQDPGLGLRLIYFSYDVKMKEKGDIPEGYSVSREKKERFSLILESASTNQTSMYLCACSLGGASTDTQYFGPGTRLTVL.

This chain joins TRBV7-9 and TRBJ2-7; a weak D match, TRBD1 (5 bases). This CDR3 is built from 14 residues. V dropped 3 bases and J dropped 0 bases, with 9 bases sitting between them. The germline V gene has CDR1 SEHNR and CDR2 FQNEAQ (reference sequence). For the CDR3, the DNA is TGTGCCAGCAGCTTGACAGTGTTCTCCTACGAGCAGTACTTC. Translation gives CASSLTVFSYEQYF.

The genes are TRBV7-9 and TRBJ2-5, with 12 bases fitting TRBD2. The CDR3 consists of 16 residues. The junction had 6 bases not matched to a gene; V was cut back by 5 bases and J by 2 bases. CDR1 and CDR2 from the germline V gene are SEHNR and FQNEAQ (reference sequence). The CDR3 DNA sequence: TGTGCCAGCAGCCTCAGCACTAGCGGGGGGCAAGAGACCCAGTACTTC. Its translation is CASSLSTSGGQETQYF.

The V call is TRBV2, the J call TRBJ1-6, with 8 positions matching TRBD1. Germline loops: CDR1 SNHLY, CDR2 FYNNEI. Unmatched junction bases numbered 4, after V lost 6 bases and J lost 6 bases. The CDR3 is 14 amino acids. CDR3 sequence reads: CASRGQVVNSPLHF. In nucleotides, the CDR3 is TGTGCCAGCAGGGGACAGGTTGTTAATTCACCCCTCCACTTT.

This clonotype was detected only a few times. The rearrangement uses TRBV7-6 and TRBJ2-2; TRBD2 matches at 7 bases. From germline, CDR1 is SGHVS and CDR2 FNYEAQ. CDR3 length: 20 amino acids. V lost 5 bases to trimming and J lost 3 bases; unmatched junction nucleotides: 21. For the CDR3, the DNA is TGTGCCAGCAGCAATAGGCCCTCTCGGTCGGGGGGACTCTACACCGGGGAGCTGTTTTTT. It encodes CASSNRPSRSGGLYTGELFF. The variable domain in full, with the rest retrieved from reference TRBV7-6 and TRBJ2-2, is GAGVSQSPRYKVTKRGQDVALRCDPISGHVSLYWYRQALGQGPEFLTYFNYEAQQDKSGLPNDRFSAERPEGSISTLTIQRTEQRDSAMYRCASSNRPSRSGGLYTGELFFGEGSRLTVL.

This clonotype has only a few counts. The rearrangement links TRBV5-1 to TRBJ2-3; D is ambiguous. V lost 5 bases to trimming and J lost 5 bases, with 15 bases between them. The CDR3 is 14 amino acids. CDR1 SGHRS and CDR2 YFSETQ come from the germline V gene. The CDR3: CASSRSPTQDTQYF. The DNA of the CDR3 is TGCGCCAGCAGTAGATCTCCCACACAAGATACGCAGTATTTT.

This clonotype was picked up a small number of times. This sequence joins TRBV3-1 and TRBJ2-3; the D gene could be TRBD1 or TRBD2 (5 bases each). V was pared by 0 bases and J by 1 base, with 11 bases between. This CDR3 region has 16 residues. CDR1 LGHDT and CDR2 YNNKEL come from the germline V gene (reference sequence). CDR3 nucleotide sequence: TGTGCCAGCAGCCAAGAGAGGACGGGGCGCACAGATACGCAGTATTTT. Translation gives CASSQERTGRTDTQYF.

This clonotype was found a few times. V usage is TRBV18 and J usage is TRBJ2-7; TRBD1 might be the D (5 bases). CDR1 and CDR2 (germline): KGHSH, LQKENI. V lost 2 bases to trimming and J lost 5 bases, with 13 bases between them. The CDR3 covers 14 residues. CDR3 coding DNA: TGTGCCAGCTCACCAGAGGCAGGGCCCCACGAGCAGTACTTC. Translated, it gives CASSPEAGPHEQYF.

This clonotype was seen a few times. The CDR3: CSVVTRSEQFF. CDR3 in DNA: TGCAGCGTGGTAACTAGAAGTGAGCAGTTCTTC. The chain uses TRBV29-1 and TRBJ2-1; D may be TRBD2 (5 bases). V lost 6 bases and J 9 bases, leaving 12 bases between the germline ends. The V gene's germline CDR1 is SQVTM and CDR2 ANQGSEA. The CDR3 consists of 11 residues.

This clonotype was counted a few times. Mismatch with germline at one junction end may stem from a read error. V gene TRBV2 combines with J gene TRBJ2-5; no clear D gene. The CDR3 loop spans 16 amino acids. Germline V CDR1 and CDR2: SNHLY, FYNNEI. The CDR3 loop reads CVSSLTPRVRQETQYF. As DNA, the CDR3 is TGTGTCAGCAGCTTGACACCCCGCGTCCGTCAAGAGACCCAGTACTTC.

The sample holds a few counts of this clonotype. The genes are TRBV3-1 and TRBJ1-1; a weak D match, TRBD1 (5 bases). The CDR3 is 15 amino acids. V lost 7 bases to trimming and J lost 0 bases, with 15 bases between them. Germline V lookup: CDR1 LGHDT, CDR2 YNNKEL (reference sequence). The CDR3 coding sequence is TGTGCCAGCACGTCAAGGGGCACCATGAACACTGAAGCTTTCTTT. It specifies CASTSRGTMNTEAFF.

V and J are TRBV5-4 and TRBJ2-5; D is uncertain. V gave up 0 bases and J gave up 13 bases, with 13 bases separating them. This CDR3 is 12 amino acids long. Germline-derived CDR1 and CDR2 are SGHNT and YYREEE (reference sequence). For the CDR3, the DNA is TGTGCCAGCAGCTTGGGAGACACCGGCCCGTACTTC. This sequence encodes CASSLGDTGPYF.

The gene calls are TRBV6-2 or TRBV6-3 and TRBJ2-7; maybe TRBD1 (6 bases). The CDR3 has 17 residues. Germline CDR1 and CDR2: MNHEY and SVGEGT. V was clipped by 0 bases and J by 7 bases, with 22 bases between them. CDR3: CASSYSALDSPLWEQYF. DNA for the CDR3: TGTGCCAGCAGTTACTCTGCGTTGGACAGCCCCCTCTGGGAGCAGTACTTC.